There are a few counts of the clone carrying this TCR beta chain. The antigen remains unidentified. This sample is part of a study of cytomegalovirus exposure and HLA in healthy donors. The primer mix had 60 Vbeta and 13 Jbeta primers. Data came from immunoSEQ multiplex PCR; TCRdb stores just in-frame clones and leaves some out. The table records around 190,000 clones, 80% of them present only once. Unmatched junction bases numbered 13, after V lost 5 bases and J lost 7 bases. CDR3 length equals 16 residues. CDR1 SGHTA and CDR2 FQGTGA come from the germline V gene. Study-wide results and limits: Excluded: some indistinguishable V segments such as TRBV6-2 and TRBV6-3. A few CMV-associated chains proved CMV antigen-specific in vitro.

What was sequenced was PBMCs. This sequence joins TRBV7-3 and TRBJ2-1, with 8 nucleotides matching TRBD1. The clonotype was recovered from a middle-aged man in good health and CMV-seronegative. The CDR3 is CASSARQGTVSNEQFF. DNA of the CDR3: TGTGCCAGCAGCGCCCGACAGGGGACGGTGAGTAATGAGCAGTTCTTC.